This is a list of T cell receptor beta chains from one sample in a study of T cell repertoires in cytomegalovirus infection. In TCRdb, the reads were re-called with MiXCR into one record per CDR3 protein. The data show around 350,000 distinct CDR3 sequences, around a sixth seen once. Sequenced: PBMCs. Receptors originate from a human donor in good health (CMV status not recorded). Some clones in this sample may be carry-over from other donors' samples. The CDR3 runs from the conserved cysteine through the conserved F or W. A D gene is named only where the DNA matches it firmly. Part of the rows lack a size; the others show once, few, many or a class for expanded clones.

d_call,v_call,clone_size,j_call,cdr3_aa,cdr3_nt
.,TRBV14,.,TRBJ1-2,CASSQGRQFPNYGYTF,TGTGCCAGCAGCCAAGGGAGACAGTTTCCTAACTATGGCTACACCTTC
TRBD1,TRBV7-9,few,TRBJ1-4,CASSSFQGGEKLFF,TGTGCCAGCAGCTCGTTCCAGGGGGGTGAAAAACTGTTTTTT
TRBD1,TRBV28,.,TRBJ2-4,CASNPDRGKNIQYF,TGTGCCAGCAACCCCGACAGGGGGAAAAACATTCAGTACTTC
.,TRBV4-2,many,TRBJ1-3,CASSEGLTTVGNTIYF,TGTGCCAGCAGCGAAGGGCTTACGACAGTTGGAAACACCATATATTTT
.,TRBV12-3/TRBV12-4,.,TRBJ2-7,CASSRGQINYEQYF,TGTGCCAGCAGCCGCGGACAGATAAACTACGAGCAGTACTTC
.,TRBV20-1,few,TRBJ1-1,CSARRPVENTEAFF,TGCAGTGCTAGACGTCCGGTCGAGAACACTGAAGCTTTCTTT
.,TRBV7-9,few,TRBJ1-1,CASSSGPSGAFF,TGTGCCAGCAGCTCTGGGCCGAGCGGAGCTTTCTTT
.,TRBV19,.,TRBJ2-6,CASSPTGLGSGANVLTF,TGTGCCAGTAGCCCTACAGGCCTAGGCTCTGGGGCCAACGTCCTGACTTTC
.,TRBV23-1,few,TRBJ1-3,CASSQSKHLDYSGNTIYF,TGCGCCAGCAGTCAATCAAAACACCTTGACTACTCTGGAAACACCATATATTTT
.,TRBV28,.,TRBJ1-5,CATREGKNQPQHF,TGTGCCACCAGAGAGGGAAAAAATCAGCCCCAGCATTTT
TRBD1,TRBV7-2,many,TRBJ2-7,CASSLVGQGTYEQYF,TGTGCCAGCAGCTTAGTCGGACAGGGGACTTACGAGCAGTACTTC
.,TRBV6-5,many,TRBJ2-6,CASSYSGSGANVLTF,TGTGCCAGCAGTTACTCAGGTTCTGGGGCCAACGTCCTGACTTTC
.,TRBV12-5,.,TRBJ2-2,CASGLLRVNTGELFF,TGTGCTAGTGGTTTGCTCAGAGTGAACACCGGGGAGCTGTTTTTT
.,TRBV7-2,.,TRBJ2-1,CASSWGGQTYNEQFF,TGTGCCAGCAGCTGGGGTGGCCAGACCTACAATGAGCAGTTCTTC
.,TRBV4-2,few,TRBJ1-2,CASSQREGELRGYTF,TGTGCCAGCAGCCAACGAGAGGGGGAACTCCGTGGCTACACCTTC
TRBD1,TRBV3-1,few,TRBJ1-2,CASSQAGGSGYTF,TGTGCCAGCAGCCAGGCAGGGGGAAGTGGCTACACCTTC
.,TRBV5-6,.,TRBJ2-2,CASDRAANTGELFF,TGTGCCAGCGATCGTGCGGCGAACACCGGGGAGCTGTTTTTT
.,TRBV7-6,.,TRBJ1-1,CASSPSPNTEAFF,TGTGCCAGCAGCCCGAGCCCGAACACTGAAGCTTTCTTT
.,TRBV24-1,few,TRBJ1-1,CATSSYSGPEAFF,TGTGCCACCAGTTCTTACAGTGGCCCTGAAGCTTTCTTT
TRBD1,TRBV29-1,.,TRBJ2-3,CSGTGQGATDTQYF,TGCAGCGGTACGGGACAGGGGGCGACAGATACGCAGTATTTT
.,TRBV12-3/TRBV12-4,few,TRBJ1-5,CASSLLDSNQPQHF,TGTGCCAGCAGTTTACTCGATAGCAATCAGCCCCAGCATTTT
TRBD2,TRBV7-2,.,TRBJ2-5,CASSYIWTSGRGQETQYF,TGTGCCAGCAGCTATATATGGACTAGCGGGAGGGGCCAAGAGACCCAGTACTTC
.,TRBV7-2,many,TRBJ2-1,CASSLELVRSSSYNEQFF,TGTGCCAGCAGCTTAGAACTAGTACGAAGTAGCTCCTACAATGAGCAGTTCTTC
TRBD2,TRBV7-2,many,TRBJ2-3,CASSRGLAGVGRTDTQYF,TGTGCCAGCAGTCGTGGACTAGCGGGAGTTGGTCGCACAGATACGCAGTATTTT
TRBD2,TRBV7-2,many,TRBJ2-7,CASSSTSGRREQYF,TGTGCCAGCAGCTCAACTAGCGGGAGACGGGAGCAGTACTTC
.,TRBV6-5,.,TRBJ1-6,CASSYSFWTARESPLHF,TGTGCCAGCAGTTACTCTTTCTGGACAGCCAGGGAGTCACCCCTCCACTTT
TRBD2,TRBV11-2,many,TRBJ2-1,CASSLLAGSYNEQFF,TGTGCCAGCAGCCTATTAGCGGGGTCATACAATGAGCAGTTCTTC
.,TRBV7-9,.,TRBJ1-1,CASSPTLQGSGFEAFF,TGTGCCAGCAGTCCAACTCTTCAGGGATCTGGTTTTGAAGCTTTCTTT
.,TRBV7-2,many,TRBJ1-1,CASSATGGTEAFF,TGTGCCAGCAGCGCCACCGGGGGCACTGAAGCTTTCTTT
TRBD1,TRBV5-4,many,TRBJ2-3,CASSWTGADTQYF,TGTGCCAGCAGCTGGACAGGGGCAGATACGCAGTATTTT
TRBD2,TRBV2,few,TRBJ2-1,CASGSGYHNEQFF,TGTGCCAGCGGTAGCGGGTACCACAATGAGCAGTTCTTC
TRBD2,TRBV12-3/TRBV12-4,.,TRBJ2-1,CASTYPTSEINDEQFF,TGTGCCAGCACCTATCCGACTAGCGAGATAAACGATGAGCAGTTCTTC
.,TRBV7-9,.,TRBJ1-2,CASRSGPGGNYGYTF,TGTGCCAGCAGATCAGGTCCGGGCGGAAACTATGGCTACACCTTC
.,TRBV6-1,few,TRBJ2-5,CASSASPGRETQYF,TGTGCCAGCAGTGCTAGCCCCGGGCGGGAGACCCAGTACTTC
.,TRBV20-1,.,TRBJ1-1,CTSAKWGALNTEAFF,TGCACCAGCGCAAAGTGGGGCGCGTTGAACACTGAAGCTTTCTTT
.,TRBV6-2/TRBV6-3,few,TRBJ1-2,CASHLALRTNYGYTF,TGTGCCAGCCACCTAGCCCTGAGGACTAACTATGGCTACACCTTC
.,TRBV5-1,.,TRBJ1-1,CASSKTPNTEAFF,TGCGCCAGCAGCAAGACCCCGAACACTGAAGCTTTCTTT
.,TRBV5-6,.,TRBJ2-1,CASSFRNYNEQFF,TGTGCCAGCAGCTTCCGGAACTACAATGAGCAGTTCTTC
TRBD2,TRBV14,.,TRBJ2-1,CASSQDFQRGPNEQFF,TGTGCCAGCAGCCAAGATTTTCAGCGGGGTCCTAATGAGCAGTTCTTC
.,TRBV12-3/TRBV12-4,.,TRBJ1-2,CASSHSPYGYTF,TGTGCCAGCAGTCACTCACCGTATGGCTACACCTTC
TRBD1,TRBV12-3/TRBV12-4,few,TRBJ2-5,CASSWADRVEETQYF,TGTGCCAGCAGTTGGGCGGACAGGGTAGAAGAGACCCAGTACTTC
TRBD1,TRBV7-2,many,TRBJ1-1,CASSQRQGVFTEAFF,TGTGCCAGCAGCCAGCGACAGGGCGTCTTCACTGAAGCTTTCTTT
TRBD1,TRBV7-2,many,TRBJ1-2,CASSLEGGIGYTF,TGTGCCAGCAGCTTAGAAGGGGGCATTGGCTACACCTTC
TRBD1,TRBV7-8,many,TRBJ2-3,CASSLKGGGQGRTDTQYF,TGTGCCAGCAGCTTAAAAGGTGGAGGACAGGGTAGGACAGATACGCAGTATTTT
TRBD1,TRBV20-1,few,TRBJ2-5,CSARGRGETQYF,TGCAGTGCTAGGGGCAGGGGGGAGACCCAGTACTTC
.,TRBV28,few,TRBJ2-2,CASSSPLQGRWYTGELFF,TGTGCCAGCAGTTCCCCACTTCAGGGCAGGTGGTACACCGGGGAGCTGTTTTTT
.,TRBV4-1,few,TRBJ2-7,CASSQLGRPYEQYF,TGCGCCAGCAGCCAATTAGGCAGGCCCTACGAGCAGTACTTC
TRBD2,TRBV2,.,TRBJ2-5,CASSERGETQYF,TGTGCCAGCAGTGAGCGGGGGGAGACCCAGTACTTC
.,TRBV5-1,many,TRBJ2-7,CASSLAASVHHEQYF,TGCGCCAGCAGCTTGGCGGCTAGCGTCCATCACGAGCAGTACTTC
.,TRBV20-1,few,TRBJ2-1,CSATGYNEQFF,TGCAGTGCTACAGGCTACAATGAGCAGTTCTTC
.,TRBV7-2,many,TRBJ1-1,CASSLSGAVNTEAFF,TGTGCCAGCAGCTTATCGGGGGCAGTGAACACTGAAGCTTTCTTT
TRBD2,TRBV4-2,.,TRBJ2-5,CASSQDRASGGQETQYF,TGTGCCAGCAGCCAAGATCGGGCTAGCGGGGGCCAAGAGACCCAGTACTTC
.,TRBV11-2,few,TRBJ2-6,CASSLRWAGANVLTF,TGTGCCAGCAGCTTGCGGTGGGCTGGGGCCAACGTCCTGACTTTC
.,TRBV19,many,TRBJ2-5,CASSIAETQYF,TGTGCCAGTAGTATCGCAGAGACCCAGTACTTC
.,TRBV7-2,many,TRBJ1-2,CASSPRGRGYTF,TGTGCCAGCAGCCCCAGGGGCCGGGGCTACACCTTC
.,TRBV19,few,TRBJ1-2,CASSIVRAEYGYTF,TGTGCCAGTAGTATCGTTCGAGCTGAGTATGGCTACACCTTC
.,TRBV12-5,few,TRBJ1-5,CASGLRGTQHF,TGTGCTAGTGGTCTCCGAGGAACCCAGCATTTT
.,TRBV20-1,.,TRBJ2-1,CSATPRVADSYNEQFF,TGCAGTGCCACCCCCAGGGTAGCTGACTCCTACAATGAGCAGTTCTTC
TRBD1,TRBV12-3/TRBV12-4,many,TRBJ2-4,CASSSNGQGTGIQYF,TGTGCCAGCAGTTCCAACGGACAGGGGACGGGTATTCAGTACTTC